This T cell receptor beta chain was sequenced for a study of blood T cell repertoires in COVID-19. Trimming stripped 4 bases from V and 1 base from J, with 8 bases between. This CDR3 is built from 13 residues. Germline CDR1 SGHDT, CDR2 YYEEEE. Assay used: immunoSEQ multiplex PCR; TCRdb lists only in-frame clones, some missing. Altogether some 130,000 clones are present, 86% being singletons, with the ten largest covering 9.5% to 12%. This TCR came from a woman aged 70 to 79 with COVID-19, enrolled during active disease. Input material: peripheral blood. The chain links TRBV5-6 to TRBJ1-1, with unresolved D. The CDR3 DNA sequence: TGTGCCAGCAGCCCTAACAGGAACACTGAAGCTTTCTTT. Its translation: CASSPNRNTEAFF.